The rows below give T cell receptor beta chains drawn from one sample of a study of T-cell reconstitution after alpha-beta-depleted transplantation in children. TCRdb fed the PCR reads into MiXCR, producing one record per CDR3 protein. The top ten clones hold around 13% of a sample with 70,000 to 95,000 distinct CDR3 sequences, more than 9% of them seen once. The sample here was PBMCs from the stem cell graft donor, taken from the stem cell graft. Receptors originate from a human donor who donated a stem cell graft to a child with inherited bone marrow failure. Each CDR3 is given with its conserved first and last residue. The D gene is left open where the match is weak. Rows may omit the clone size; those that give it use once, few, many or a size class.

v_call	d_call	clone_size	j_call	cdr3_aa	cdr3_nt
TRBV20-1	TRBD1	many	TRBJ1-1	CSIGEGAQWTEAFF	TGCAGTATCGGGGAGGGGGCCCAGTGGACTGAAGCTTTCTTT
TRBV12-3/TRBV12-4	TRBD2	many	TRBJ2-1	CASTRLSGGVDNEQFF	TGTGCCAGCACACGACTCAGCGGGGGGGTCGACAATGAGCAGTTCTTC
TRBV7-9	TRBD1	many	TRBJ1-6	CASSLVFGTGGAGGNSPLHF	TGTGCCAGCAGCTTAGTTTTCGGGACAGGGGGCGCCGGGGGAAATTCACCCCTCCACTTT
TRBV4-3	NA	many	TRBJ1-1	CASSQVANTEAFF	TGCGCCAGCAGCCAAGTTGCGAACACTGAAGCTTTCTTT
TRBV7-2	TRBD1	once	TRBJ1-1	CASSLAGGNPEAFF	TGTGCCAGCAGCTTAGCAGGGGGCAACCCTGAAGCTTTCTTT
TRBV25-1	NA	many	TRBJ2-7	CASLGDPYEQYF	TGTGCCAGCTTGGGAGACCCCTACGAGCAGTACTTC
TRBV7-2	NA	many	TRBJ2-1	CASSVAGTIGGYEQFF	TGTGCCAGCAGCGTAGCCGGGACTATCGGGGGCTATGAGCAGTTCTTC
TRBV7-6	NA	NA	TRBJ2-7	CASSARGGSYEQYF	TGTGCCAGCTCCGCGAGGGGGGGGTCCTACGAGCAGTACTTC
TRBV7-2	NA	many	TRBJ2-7	CASSLDLDGAYEQYF	TGTGCCAGCAGCTTAGATTTGGACGGCGCCTACGAGCAGTACTTC
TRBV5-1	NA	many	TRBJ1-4	CASSSAGATNEKLFF	TGCGCCAGCAGCTCCGCAGGGGCAACTAATGAAAAACTGTTTTTT
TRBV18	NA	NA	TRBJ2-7	CASSQVAESSYEQYF	TGTGCCAGCTCCCAAGTAGCGGAAAGCTCCTACGAGCAGTACTTC
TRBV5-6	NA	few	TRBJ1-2	CASRVWGGDYGYTF	TGTGCCAGCAGAGTTTGGGGGGGCGACTATGGCTACACCTTC
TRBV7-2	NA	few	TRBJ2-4	CASSYGGIQYF	TGTGCCAGCAGCTACGGGGGCATTCAGTACTTC
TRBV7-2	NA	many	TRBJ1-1	CASSLGLRMNTEAFF	TGTGCCAGCAGCTTAGGGCTGAGAATGAACACTGAAGCTTTCTTT
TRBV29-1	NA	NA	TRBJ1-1	CSAARPGARQEGLNTEAFF	TGCAGCGCTGCTAGACCCGGGGCCCGGCAGGAGGGCCTGAACACTGAAGCTTTCTTT
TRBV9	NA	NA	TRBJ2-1	CASSVASLAAYNEQFF	TGTGCCAGTAGCGTAGCCAGCCTAGCAGCCTACAATGAGCAGTTCTTC
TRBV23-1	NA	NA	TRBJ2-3	CASSQGRRLTDTQYF	TGCGCCAGCAGTCAGGGGAGGAGGCTCACAGATACGCAGTATTTT
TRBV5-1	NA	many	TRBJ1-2	CASSRDTNYGYTF	TGCGCCAGCAGCCGGGACACTAACTATGGCTACACCTTC
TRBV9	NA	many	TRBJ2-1	CASSAGIPPYNEQFF	TGTGCCAGCAGCGCCGGGATCCCCCCCTACAATGAGCAGTTCTTC
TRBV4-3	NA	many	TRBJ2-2	CASSQEWAGLTGELFF	TGCGCCAGCAGCCAAGAATGGGCAGGGCTCACCGGGGAGCTGTTTTTT
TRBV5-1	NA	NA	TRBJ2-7	CASSLRTAQSSYEQYF	TGCGCCAGCAGCCTAAGGACAGCCCAGAGCTCCTACGAGCAGTACTTC
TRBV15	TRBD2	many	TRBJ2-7	CATSRDREGMTYEQYF	TGTGCCACCAGCAGAGATAGGGAGGGGATGACCTACGAGCAGTACTTC
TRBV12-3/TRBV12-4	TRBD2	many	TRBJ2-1	CASSRLAGNEQFF	TGTGCCAGCAGTAGACTAGCGGGAAATGAGCAGTTCTTC
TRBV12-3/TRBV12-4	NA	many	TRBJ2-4	CASSRDTAKNIQYF	TGTGCCAGCAGCAGGGACACAGCCAAAAACATTCAGTACTTC
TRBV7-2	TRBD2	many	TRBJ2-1	CASSSGTTSANEQFF	TGTGCCAGCAGCTCCGGGACTACCAGCGCAAATGAGCAGTTCTTC
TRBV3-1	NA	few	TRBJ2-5	CASTGGLVQETQYF	TGTGCCAGCACCGGGGGGCTTGTCCAAGAGACCCAGTACTTC
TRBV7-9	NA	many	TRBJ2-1	CASSLPQGTPSYNEQFF	TGTGCCAGCAGCTTGCCTCAAGGTACGCCCTCCTACAATGAGCAGTTCTTC
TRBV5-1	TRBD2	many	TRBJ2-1	CASSLATSGPDNEQFF	TGCGCCAGCAGCTTGGCGACTAGCGGGCCCGACAATGAGCAGTTCTTC
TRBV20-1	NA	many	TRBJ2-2	CSAGPSEGTGELFF	TGCAGTGCTGGGCCCAGTGAGGGCACCGGGGAGCTGTTTTTT
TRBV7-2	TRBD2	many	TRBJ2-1	CASSLRGREQFF	TGTGCCAGCAGCTTGCGCGGGAGGGAGCAGTTCTTC
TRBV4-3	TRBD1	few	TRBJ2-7	CASSPVMGQNYEQYF	TGCGCCAGCAGCCCTGTGATGGGACAGAACTACGAGCAGTACTTC
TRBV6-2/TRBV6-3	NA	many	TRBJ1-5	CASSYRRGQPQHF	TGTGCCAGCAGTTACCGGAGGGGTCAGCCCCAGCATTTT
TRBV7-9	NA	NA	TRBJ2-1	CASSLEFF	TGTGCCAGCAGCTTAGAGTTCTTC
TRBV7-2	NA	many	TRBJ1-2	CASSLAPGANYGYTF	TGTGCCAGCAGCTTAGCCCCGGGAGCTAACTATGGCTACACCTTC
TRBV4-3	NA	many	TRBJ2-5	CASSQEAVGGEETQYF	TGCGCCAGCAGCCAAGAAGCGGTCGGCGGGGAAGAGACCCAGTACTTC
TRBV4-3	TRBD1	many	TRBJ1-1	CASSPGTGGVLDTEAFF	TGCGCCAGCAGCCCGGGGACAGGGGGGGTCCTGGACACTGAAGCTTTCTTT
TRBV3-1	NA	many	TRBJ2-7	CASSQVSGSEQYF	TGTGCCAGCAGCCAAGTTTCGGGGAGCGAGCAGTACTTC
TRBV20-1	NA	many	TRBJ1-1	CSSRRVQMNTEAFF	TGCAGTTCGAGGAGGGTTCAGATGAACACTGAAGCTTTCTTT
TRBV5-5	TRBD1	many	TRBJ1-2	CASSPDRSYYGYTF	TGTGCCAGCAGCCCGGACAGGAGTTACTATGGCTACACCTTC
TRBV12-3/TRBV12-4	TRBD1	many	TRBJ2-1	CASSSRTGGRDNEQFF	TGTGCCAGCAGTTCCCGGACAGGGGGGCGCGACAATGAGCAGTTCTTC
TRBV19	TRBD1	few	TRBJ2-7	CASSGGQGLSYEQYF	TGTGCCAGTAGCGGGGGACAGGGACTCTCCTACGAGCAGTACTTC
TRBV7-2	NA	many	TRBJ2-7	CASSPVTYEQYF	TGTGCCAGCAGCCCTGTAACCTACGAGCAGTACTTC
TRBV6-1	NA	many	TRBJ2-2	CASSRRQRTGELFF	TGTGCCAGCAGCCGTCGCCAGCGTACCGGGGAGCTGTTTTTT
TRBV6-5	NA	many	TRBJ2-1	CASSSENYNEQFF	TGTGCCAGCTCCTCAGAGAATTACAATGAGCAGTTCTTC
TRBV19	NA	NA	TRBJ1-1	CASSGTPNTEAFF	TGTGCCAGTAGTGGCACCCCGAACACTGAAGCTTTCTTT
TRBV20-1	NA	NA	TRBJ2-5	CSGIYQGTQYF	TGTTCGGGTATCTACCAAGGGACCCAGTACTTC
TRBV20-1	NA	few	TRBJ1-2	CSASRSVLSGYTF	TGCAGTGCTAGCCGTTCAGTCCTGAGCGGCTACACCTTC
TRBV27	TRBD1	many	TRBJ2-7	CASSTDRAHEQYF	TGTGCCAGCAGTACAGACAGGGCGCACGAGCAGTACTTC
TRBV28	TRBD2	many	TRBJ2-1	CASSFPPAGAAIEQFF	TGTGCCAGCAGTTTCCCCCCAGCGGGAGCCGCAATTGAGCAGTTCTTC
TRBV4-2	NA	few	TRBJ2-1	CASSRSVGGYNEQFF	TGTGCCAGCAGCCGATCGGTGGGGGGCTACAATGAGCAGTTCTTC
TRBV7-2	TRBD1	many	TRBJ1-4	CASRPDRGSEKLFF	TGTGCCAGCAGACCGGACAGGGGGAGTGAAAAACTGTTTTTT
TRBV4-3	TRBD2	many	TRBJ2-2	CASSGLAGVPGELFF	TGCGCCAGCAGCGGACTAGCGGGAGTGCCCGGGGAGCTGTTTTTT
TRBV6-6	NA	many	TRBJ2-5	CASNLPGEETQYF	TGTGCCAGCAACCTGCCGGGCGAAGAGACCCAGTACTTC
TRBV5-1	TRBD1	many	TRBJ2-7	CASSTGQVNEQYF	TGCGCCAGCAGCACGGGACAGGTCAACGAGCAGTACTTC
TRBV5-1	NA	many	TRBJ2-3	CASSLAGFATDTQYF	TGCGCCAGCAGCTTGGCCGGGTTCGCCACAGATACGCAGTATTTT
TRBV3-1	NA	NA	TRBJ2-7	CASSQDWEQYF	TGTGCCAGCAGCCAAGACTGGGAGCAGTACTTC
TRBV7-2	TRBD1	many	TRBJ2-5	CASRRDRDRGETQYF	TGTGCCAGCAGACGAGACCGGGACAGGGGAGAGACCCAGTACTTC
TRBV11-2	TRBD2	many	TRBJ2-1	CASSLAGVGNEQFF	TGTGCCAGCAGCTTGGCGGGAGTGGGCAATGAGCAGTTCTTC
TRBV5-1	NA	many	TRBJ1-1	CASSFGRGVTEAFF	TGCGCCAGCAGCTTTGGCAGGGGAGTTACTGAAGCTTTCTTT
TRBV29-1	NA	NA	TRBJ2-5	CSVVRTEETQYF	TGCAGCGTTGTGCGGACAGAAGAGACCCAGTACTTC